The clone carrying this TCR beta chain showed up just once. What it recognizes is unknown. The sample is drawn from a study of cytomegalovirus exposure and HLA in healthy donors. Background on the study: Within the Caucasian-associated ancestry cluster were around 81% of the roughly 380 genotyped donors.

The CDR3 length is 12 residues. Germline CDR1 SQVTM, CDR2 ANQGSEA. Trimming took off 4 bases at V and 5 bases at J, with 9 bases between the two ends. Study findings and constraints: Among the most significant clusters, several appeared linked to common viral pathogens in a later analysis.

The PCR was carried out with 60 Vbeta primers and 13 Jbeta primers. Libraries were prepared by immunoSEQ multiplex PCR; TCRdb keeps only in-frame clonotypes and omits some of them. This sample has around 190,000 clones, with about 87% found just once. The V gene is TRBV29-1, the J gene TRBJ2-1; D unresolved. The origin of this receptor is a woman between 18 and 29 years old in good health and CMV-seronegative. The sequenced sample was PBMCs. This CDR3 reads CSVGREHNEQFF. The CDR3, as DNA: TGCAGCGTTGGTCGTGAGCACAATGAGCAGTTCTTC.